The clone carrying this TCR beta chain was seen a handful of times. Looked up from germline, CDR1 is LGHNA and CDR2 is YSLEER. The CDR3 is 15 residues long. Trimming pared 3 bases from V and 6 bases from J, leaving 17 bases between. The data were taken from a study of human T cells and chemical hapten exposure. TCRdb reanalysed the RACE reads using MiXCR and keeps one entry per CDR3 protein. The table has 280,000 or so distinct CDR3 sequences, around 7.3% seen once. Indicated time point: pre-sensitization, week 0. The treatment denotes: therapeutic diphenylcyclopropenone sensitization with weekly scalp DPC.

Sequencing was performed on whole blood, taken in connection with sensitization to the hapten diphenylcyclopropenone (DPC). This sequence joins TRBV4-3 and TRBJ1-2; possibly TRBD1 for D (5 bases). The clonotype comes from a man aged 18 to 29 with alopecia areata. Some clones in this sample may be carry-over from other donors' samples. Here the CDR3 reads CASSHLGRTSDGYTF. As DNA, the CDR3 is TGCGCCAGCAGCCACTTGGGACGGACATCTGATGGCTACACCTTC.